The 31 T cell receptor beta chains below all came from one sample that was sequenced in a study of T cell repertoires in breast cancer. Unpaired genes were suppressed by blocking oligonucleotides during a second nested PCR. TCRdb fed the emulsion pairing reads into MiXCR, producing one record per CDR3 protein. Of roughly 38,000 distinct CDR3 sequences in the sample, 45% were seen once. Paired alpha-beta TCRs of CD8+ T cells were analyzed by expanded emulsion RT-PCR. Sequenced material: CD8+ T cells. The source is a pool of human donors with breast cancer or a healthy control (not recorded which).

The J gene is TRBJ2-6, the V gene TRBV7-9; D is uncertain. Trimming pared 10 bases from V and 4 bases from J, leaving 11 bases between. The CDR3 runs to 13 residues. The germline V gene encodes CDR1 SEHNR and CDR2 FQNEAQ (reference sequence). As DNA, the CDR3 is TGTGCCAACCAATCAGGAGGGGCCAACGTCCTGACTTTC. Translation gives CANQSGGANVLTF.

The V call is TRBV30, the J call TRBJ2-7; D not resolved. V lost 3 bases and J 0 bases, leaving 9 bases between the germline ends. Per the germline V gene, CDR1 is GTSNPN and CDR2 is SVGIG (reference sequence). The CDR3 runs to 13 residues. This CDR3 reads CAWSSALSYEQYF. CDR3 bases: TGTGCCTGGAGCTCAGCGCTCTCCTACGAGCAGTACTTC.

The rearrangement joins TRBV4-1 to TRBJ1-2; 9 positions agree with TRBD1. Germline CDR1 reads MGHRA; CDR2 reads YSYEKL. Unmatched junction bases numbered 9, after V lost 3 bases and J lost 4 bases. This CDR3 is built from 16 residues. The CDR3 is CASSQDGTGKGYGYTF. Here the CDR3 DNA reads TGCGCCAGCAGCCAGGACGGGACAGGGAAAGGCTATGGCTACACCTTC.

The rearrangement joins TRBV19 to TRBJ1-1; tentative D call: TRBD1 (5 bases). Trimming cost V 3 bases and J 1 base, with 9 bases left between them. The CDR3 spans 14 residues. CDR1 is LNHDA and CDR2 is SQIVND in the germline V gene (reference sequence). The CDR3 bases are TGTGCCAGTAGTATTGGCAGGGAGAACACTGAAGCTTTCTTT. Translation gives CASSIGRENTEAFF.

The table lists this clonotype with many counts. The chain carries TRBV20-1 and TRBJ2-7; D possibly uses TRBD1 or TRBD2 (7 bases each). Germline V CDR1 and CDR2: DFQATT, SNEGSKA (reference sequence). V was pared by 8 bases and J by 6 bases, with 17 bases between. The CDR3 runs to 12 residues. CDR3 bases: TGCAGTAAACCCAGGGGGGGTACCGAGCAGTACTTC. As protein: CSKPRGGTEQYF.

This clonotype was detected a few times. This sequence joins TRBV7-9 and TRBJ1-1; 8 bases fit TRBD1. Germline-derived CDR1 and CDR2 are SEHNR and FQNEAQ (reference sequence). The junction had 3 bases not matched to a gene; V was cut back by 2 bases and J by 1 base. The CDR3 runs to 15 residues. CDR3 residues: CASSLTGGANTEAFF. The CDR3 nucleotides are TGTGCCAGCAGCTTAACAGGGGGGGCGAACACTGAAGCTTTCTTT.

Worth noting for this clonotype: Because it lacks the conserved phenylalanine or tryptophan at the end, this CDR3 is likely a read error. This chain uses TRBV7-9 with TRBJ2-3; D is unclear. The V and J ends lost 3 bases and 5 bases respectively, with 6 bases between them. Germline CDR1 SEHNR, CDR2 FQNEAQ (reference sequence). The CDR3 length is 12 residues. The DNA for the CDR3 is TGTGCCAGCAGCTTCGGCCAAGATACGCAGTATCTT. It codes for CASSFGQDTQYL.

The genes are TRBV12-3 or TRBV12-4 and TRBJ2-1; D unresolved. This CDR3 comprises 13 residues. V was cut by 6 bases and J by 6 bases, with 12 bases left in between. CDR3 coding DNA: TGTGCCAGCAGCCAGCCCCCCCGCAATGAGCAGTTCTTC. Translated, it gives CASSQPPRNEQFF.

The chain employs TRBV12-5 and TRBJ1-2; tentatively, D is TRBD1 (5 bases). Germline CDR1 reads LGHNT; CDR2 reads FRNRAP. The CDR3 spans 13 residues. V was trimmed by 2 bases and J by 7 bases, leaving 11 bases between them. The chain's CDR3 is CASGLMAGIGYTF. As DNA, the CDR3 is TGTGCTAGTGGTTTGATGGCAGGGATTGGCTACACCTTC.

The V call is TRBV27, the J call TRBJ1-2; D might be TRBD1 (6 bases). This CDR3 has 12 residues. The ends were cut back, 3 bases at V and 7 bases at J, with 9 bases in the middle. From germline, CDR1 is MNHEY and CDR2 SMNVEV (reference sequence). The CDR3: CASSLTGVGYTF. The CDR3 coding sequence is TGTGCCAGCAGTTTGACAGGCGTTGGCTACACCTTC.

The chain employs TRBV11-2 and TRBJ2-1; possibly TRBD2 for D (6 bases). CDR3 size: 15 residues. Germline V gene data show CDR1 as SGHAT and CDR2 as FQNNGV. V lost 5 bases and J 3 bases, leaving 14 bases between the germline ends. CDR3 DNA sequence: TGTGCCAGCAGCACCTCTAGCGCCTACTACAATGAGCAGTTCTTC. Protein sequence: CASSTSSAYYNEQFF.

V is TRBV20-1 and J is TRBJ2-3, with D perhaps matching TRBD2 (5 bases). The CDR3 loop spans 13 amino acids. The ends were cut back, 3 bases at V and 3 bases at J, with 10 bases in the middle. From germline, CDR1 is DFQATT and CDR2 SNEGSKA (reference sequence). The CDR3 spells CSARRDQTDTQYF. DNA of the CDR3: TGCAGTGCTAGGAGGGATCAGACAGATACGCAGTATTTT.

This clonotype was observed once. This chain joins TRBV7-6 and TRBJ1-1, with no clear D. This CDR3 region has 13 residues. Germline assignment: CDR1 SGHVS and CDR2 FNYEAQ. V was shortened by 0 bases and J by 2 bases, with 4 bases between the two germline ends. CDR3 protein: CASSLAINTEAFF. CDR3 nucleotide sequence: TGTGCCAGCAGCTTAGCCATAAACACTGAAGCTTTCTTT.

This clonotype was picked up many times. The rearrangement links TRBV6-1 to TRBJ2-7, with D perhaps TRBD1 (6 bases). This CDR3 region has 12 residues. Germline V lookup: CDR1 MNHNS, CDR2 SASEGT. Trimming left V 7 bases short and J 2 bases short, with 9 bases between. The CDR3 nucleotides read TGTGCCAGCATTGGGGGCGCCTACGAGCAGTACTTC. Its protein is CASIGGAYEQYF.

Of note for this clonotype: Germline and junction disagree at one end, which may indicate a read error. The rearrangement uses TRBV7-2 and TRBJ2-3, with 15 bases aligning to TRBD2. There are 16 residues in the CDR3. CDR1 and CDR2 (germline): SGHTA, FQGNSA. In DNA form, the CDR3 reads TGTGCCGGCAGCTCGGGACTAGCGGGAGGTCCGGGTACGCAGTATTTT. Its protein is CAGSSGLAGGPGTQYF.

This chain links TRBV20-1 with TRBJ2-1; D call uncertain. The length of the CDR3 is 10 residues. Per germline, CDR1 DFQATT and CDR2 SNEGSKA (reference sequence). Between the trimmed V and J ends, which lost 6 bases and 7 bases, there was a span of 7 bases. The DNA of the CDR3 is TGCAGTGCCTTTAGAAATGAGCAGTTCTTC. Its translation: CSAFRNEQFF.

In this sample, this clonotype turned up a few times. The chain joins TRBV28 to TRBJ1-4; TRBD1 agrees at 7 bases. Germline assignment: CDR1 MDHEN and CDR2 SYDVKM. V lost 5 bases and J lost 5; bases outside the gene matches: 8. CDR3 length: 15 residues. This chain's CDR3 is CASSTSDRVNEKLFF. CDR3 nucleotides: TGTGCCAGCAGTACATCCGACAGGGTCAATGAAAAACTGTTTTTT.

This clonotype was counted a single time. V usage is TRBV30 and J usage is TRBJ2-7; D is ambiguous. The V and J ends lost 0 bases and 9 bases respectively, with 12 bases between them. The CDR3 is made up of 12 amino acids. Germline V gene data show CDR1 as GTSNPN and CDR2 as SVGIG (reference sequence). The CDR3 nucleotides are TGTGCCTGGAGTGTTGGTGGTGTAGGGCAGTACTTC. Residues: CAWSVGGVGQYF.

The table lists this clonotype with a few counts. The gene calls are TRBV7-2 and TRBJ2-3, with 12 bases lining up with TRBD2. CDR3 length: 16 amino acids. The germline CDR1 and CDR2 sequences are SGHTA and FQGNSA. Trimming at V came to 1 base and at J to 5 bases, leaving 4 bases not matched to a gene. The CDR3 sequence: CASSLGLAGGRDTQYF. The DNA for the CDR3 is TGTGCCAGCAGCTTAGGGCTAGCGGGGGGGCGAGATACGCAGTATTTT.

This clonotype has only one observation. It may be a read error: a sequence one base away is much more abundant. CDR3 in amino acids: CASSSLTVQEIQYF. CDR3 bases: TGTGCCAGCAGTTCGTTGACAGTTCAAGAGATCCAGTACTTC. V gene TRBV6-2 or TRBV6-3 combines with J gene TRBJ2-5; D may be TRBD1 (5 bases). The CDR3 loop spans 14 amino acids. Germline values: CDR1 MNHEY, CDR2 SVGEGT.

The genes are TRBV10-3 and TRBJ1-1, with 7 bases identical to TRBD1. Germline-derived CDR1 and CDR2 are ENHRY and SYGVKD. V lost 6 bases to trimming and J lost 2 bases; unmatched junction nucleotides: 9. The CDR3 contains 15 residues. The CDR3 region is CAISASDRDNTEAFF. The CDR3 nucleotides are TGTGCCATCAGCGCCTCAGACAGGGATAACACTGAAGCTTTCTTT.

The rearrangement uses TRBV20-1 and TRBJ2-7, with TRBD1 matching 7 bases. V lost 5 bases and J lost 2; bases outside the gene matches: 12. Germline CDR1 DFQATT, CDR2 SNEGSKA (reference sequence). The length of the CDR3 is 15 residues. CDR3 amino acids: CSAPTRQGATYEQYF. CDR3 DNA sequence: TGCAGTGCTCCTACCCGACAGGGCGCTACCTACGAGCAGTACTTC.

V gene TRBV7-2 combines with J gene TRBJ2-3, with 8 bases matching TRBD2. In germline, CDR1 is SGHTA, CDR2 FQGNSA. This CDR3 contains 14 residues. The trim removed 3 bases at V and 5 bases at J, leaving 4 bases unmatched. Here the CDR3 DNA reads TGTGCCAGCAGCTTCTTCGGGAGGGAAGATACGCAGTATTTT. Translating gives CASSFFGREDTQYF.

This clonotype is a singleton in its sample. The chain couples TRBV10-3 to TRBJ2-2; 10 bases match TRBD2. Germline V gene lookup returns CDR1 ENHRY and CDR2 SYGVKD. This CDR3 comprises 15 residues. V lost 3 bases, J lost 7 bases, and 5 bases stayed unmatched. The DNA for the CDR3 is TGTGCCATCAGTGATGGGACTAGCGTTCGCGGGGAGCTGTTTTTT. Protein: CAISDGTSVRGELFF.

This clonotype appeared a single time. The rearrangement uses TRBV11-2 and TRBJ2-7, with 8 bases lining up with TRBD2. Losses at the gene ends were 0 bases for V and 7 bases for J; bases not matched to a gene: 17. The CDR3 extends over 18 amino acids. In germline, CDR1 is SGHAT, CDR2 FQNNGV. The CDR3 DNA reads TGTGCCAGCAGCTTAGATCCCTCGACTAGCGCCCTGTTGCGGGAGCAGTACTTC. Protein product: CASSLDPSTSALLREQYF. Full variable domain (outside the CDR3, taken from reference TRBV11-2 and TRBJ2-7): EAGVAQSPRYKIIEKRQSVAFWCNPISGHATLYWYQQILGQGPKLLIQFQNNGVVDDSQLPKDRFSAERLKGVDSTLKIQPAKLEDSAVYLCASSLDPSTSALLREQYFGPGTRLTVT.

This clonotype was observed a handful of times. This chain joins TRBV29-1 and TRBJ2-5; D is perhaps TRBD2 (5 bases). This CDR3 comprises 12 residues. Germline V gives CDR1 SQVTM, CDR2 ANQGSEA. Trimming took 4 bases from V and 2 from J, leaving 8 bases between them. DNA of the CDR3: TGCAGCGTTGGTCCGGGGCAAGAGACCCAGTACTTC. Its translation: CSVGPGQETQYF.

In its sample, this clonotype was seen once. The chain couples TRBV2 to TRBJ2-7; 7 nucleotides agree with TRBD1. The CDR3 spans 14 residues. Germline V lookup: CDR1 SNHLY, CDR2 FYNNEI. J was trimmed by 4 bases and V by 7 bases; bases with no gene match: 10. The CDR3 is CASTYDREVYEQYF. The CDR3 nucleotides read TGTGCCAGCACTTATGACAGGGAAGTATACGAGCAGTACTTC.

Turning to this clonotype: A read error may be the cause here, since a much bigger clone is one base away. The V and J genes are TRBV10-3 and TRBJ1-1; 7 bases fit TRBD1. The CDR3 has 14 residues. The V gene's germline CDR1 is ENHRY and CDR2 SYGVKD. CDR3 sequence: CAISEKGAITKAFF. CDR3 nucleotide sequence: TGTGCCATCAGTGAAAAGGGGGCGATCACTAAAGCTTTCTTT.

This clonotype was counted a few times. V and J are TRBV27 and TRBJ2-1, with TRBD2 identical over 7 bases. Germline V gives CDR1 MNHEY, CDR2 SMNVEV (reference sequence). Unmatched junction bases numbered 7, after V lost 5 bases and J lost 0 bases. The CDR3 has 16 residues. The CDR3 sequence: CASSGGGWSSYNEQFF. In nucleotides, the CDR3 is TGTGCCAGCAGTGGCGGGGGTTGGAGCTCCTACAATGAGCAGTTCTTC.

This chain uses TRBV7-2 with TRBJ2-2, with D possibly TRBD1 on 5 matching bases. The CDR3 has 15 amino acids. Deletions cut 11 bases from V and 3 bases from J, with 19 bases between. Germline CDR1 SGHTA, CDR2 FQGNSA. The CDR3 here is CALRKAGIDTGELFF. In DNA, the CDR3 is TGTGCCCTCAGAAAGGCAGGGATTGACACCGGGGAGCTGTTTTTT.

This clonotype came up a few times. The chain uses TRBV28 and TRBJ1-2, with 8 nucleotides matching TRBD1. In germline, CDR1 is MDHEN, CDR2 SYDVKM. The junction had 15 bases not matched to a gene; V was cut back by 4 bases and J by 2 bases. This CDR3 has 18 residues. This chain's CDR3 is CASSSSALTGGMNYGYTF. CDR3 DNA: TGTGCCAGCAGTTCAAGCGCCCTAACAGGGGGGATGAACTATGGCTACACCTTC.